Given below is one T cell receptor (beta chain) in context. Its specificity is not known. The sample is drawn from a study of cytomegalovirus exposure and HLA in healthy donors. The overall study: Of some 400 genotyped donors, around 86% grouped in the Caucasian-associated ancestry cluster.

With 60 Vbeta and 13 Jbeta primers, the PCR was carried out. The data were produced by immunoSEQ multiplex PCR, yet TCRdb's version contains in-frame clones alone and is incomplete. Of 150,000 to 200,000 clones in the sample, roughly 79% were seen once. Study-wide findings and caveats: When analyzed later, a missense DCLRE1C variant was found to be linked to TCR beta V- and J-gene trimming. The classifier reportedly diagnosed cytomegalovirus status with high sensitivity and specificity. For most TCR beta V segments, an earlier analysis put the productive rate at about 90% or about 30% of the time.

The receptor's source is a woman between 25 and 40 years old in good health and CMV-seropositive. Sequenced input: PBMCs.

The CDR3 DNA reads TGTGCCAGCAGATTATCAGGGGGAGAGCCCCAGCATTTT. It encodes CASRLSGGEPQHF. V is TRBV2 and J is TRBJ1-5; 7 nucleotides line up with TRBD1. Trimming removed 6 bases from V and 8 bases from J; junction bases left unmatched: 7. Germline loops: CDR1 SNHLY, CDR2 FYNNEI. This CDR3 contains 13 residues. The variable domain in full, with the rest retrieved from reference TRBV2 and TRBJ1-5, is EPEVTQTPSHQVTQMGQEVILRCVPISNHLYFYWYRQILGQKVEFLVSFYNNEISEKSEIFDDQFSVERPDGSNFTLKIRSTKLEDSAMYFCASRLSGGEPQHFGDGTRLSIL.